Listed below are T cell receptor beta chains from one sample, sequenced in a study of blood T cell repertoires in COVID-19. Measured with immunoSEQ multiplex PCR; TCRdb has only the in-frame clones, and not every one. In the table there are approximately 150,000 clones, 84% of which are singletons. The material sequenced was peripheral blood. These TCRs come from a man aged 55 to 70 with acute or convalescent COVID-19. Both conserved end residues are part of each CDR3. The order of the fields is D gene, J gene, V gene, clone size, CDR3 DNA, CDR3 protein. D genes are given only for firm matches. A row's size may be missing; if present it is once, few, many or a size class.

>NA|TRBJ2-4|TRBV6-1|NA
TGTGCCAGCAGTGAAGGCCAGGGAAACATTCAGTACTTC
CASSEGQGNIQYF
>TRBD2|TRBJ2-7|TRBV5-1|once
TGCGCCAGCAGGCGGGAGGGTGCCCACGAGCAGTACTTC
CASRREGAHEQYF
>TRBD2|TRBJ2-5|TRBV5-1|NA
TGCGCCAGCAGCTTAAGGACTAGCGGGGGGAATCAAGAGACCCAGTACTTC
CASSLRTSGGNQETQYF
>TRBD2|TRBJ2-5|TRBV5-1|NA
TGCGCCAGCAGCGTGACTAGCGGGACCCAAGAGACCCAGTACTTC
CASSVTSGTQETQYF
>NA|TRBJ1-2|TRBV5-1|NA
TGCGCCAGCAGCTTGGCCAGGAACAGGCCCAAGGATGGCTACACCTTC
CASSLARNRPKDGYTF
>TRBD2|TRBJ2-3|TRBV19|NA
TGTGCCAGTAGTCCGGGACTAGCGGGAGGTGCTACAGATACGCAGTATTTT
CASSPGLAGGATDTQYF
>TRBD2|TRBJ2-5|TRBV3-1/TRBV3-2|NA
TGTGCCAGCAGCCAGCGGGGGGGAGAGACCCAGTACTTC
CASSQRGGETQYF
>TRBD1|TRBJ1-6|TRBV2|NA
TGTGCCAGCCAACAGGGGGCGGGAGATAATTCACCCCTCCACTTT
CASQQGAGDNSPLHF
>TRBD2|TRBJ2-3|TRBV19|NA
TGTGCCAGTAGTCCGGGACTAGCGGGAGTGATAGATACGCAGTATTTT
CASSPGLAGVIDTQYF
>TRBD1|TRBJ2-7|TRBV12-5|once
TGTGCTAGTGACCCGGGACAGGGGGCTTACGAGCAGTACTTC
CASDPGQGAYEQYF
>TRBD1|TRBJ1-2|TRBV5-1|NA
TGCGCCAGCAGCTTAGACAGGGCCTATGGCTACACCTTC
CASSLDRAYGYTF
>NA|TRBJ1-6|TRBV20-1|NA
TGCAGTGCTAGAAGGACAGCCCTCCACTTT
CSARRTALHF
>TRBD2|TRBJ2-3|TRBV11-2|NA
TGTGCCAGCAGCTTAGGCGGACTAGTCTATTCAGATACGCAGTATTTT
CASSLGGLVYSDTQYF
>NA|TRBJ2-7|TRBV5-1|NA
TGCGCCAGCAGCTTGGCGGGTCTAGCGCACCCCTACGAGCAGTACTTC
CASSLAGLAHPYEQYF
>NA|TRBJ2-1|TRBV19|NA
TGTGCCAGTAGTAACAGATACAATGAGCAGTTCTTC
CASSNRYNEQFF
>TRBD1|TRBJ1-6|TRBV7-2|few
TGTGCCAGCAGCTTAGCTGGACAGGGTGGGAATAATTCACCCCTCCACTTT
CASSLAGQGGNNSPLHF
>TRBD1|TRBJ1-1|TRBV20-1|NA
TGCAGTGCTAGTGTCCCGGGACAGGGGGCCTGGACTGAAGCTTTCTTT
CSASVPGQGAWTEAFF
>TRBD1|TRBJ2-7|TRBV5-1|NA
TGCGCCAGCAGGGATTCCGGGACAGGGGGCTTATACGAGCAGTACTTC
CASRDSGTGGLYEQYF
>TRBD2|TRBJ2-1|TRBV9|NA
TGTGCCAGCAGCGTAGGAACTAGCGGACTCTACAATGAGCAGTTCTTC
CASSVGTSGLYNEQFF
>NA|TRBJ1-5|TRBV19|NA
TGTGCCAGCGGACAGCAAAGTAATCAGCCCCAGCATTTT
CASGQQSNQPQHF
>NA|TRBJ1-2|TRBV5-8|NA
TGTGCCAGCAGCTTGGTGAGAGCTTCCCCAATTCGTAACTATGGCTACACCTTC
CASSLVRASPIRNYGYTF
>NA|TRBJ2-1|TRBV19|once
TGTGCCAGTAGTATAGGGACAGTGAGTTACAATGAGCAGTTCTTC
CASSIGTVSYNEQFF
>TRBD2|TRBJ2-3|TRBV5-6|NA
TGTGCCAGCAGCCGGGGACTAGCGGGAGCTGCAGATACGCAGTATTTT
CASSRGLAGAADTQYF
>NA|TRBJ1-4|TRBV5-1|NA
TGCGCCAGCAGCTTGGAGAATGGGGGCGCAGCTGAAAAACTGTTTTTT
CASSLENGGAAEKLFF
>TRBD2|TRBJ2-1|TRBV24-1|NA
TGTGCCACCAGTGATCAAGGGAGGGTGGAGTACAATGAGCAGTTCTTC
CATSDQGRVEYNEQFF
>NA|TRBJ1-2|TRBV24-1|NA
TGTGCCACCAGTGATGCCGGGGTTGAGAACTATGGCTACACCTTC
CATSDAGVENYGYTF
>NA|TRBJ1-4|TRBV6-5|NA
TGTGCCAGCAGGGCAGTTTATGAAAAACTGTTTTTT
CASRAVYEKLFF
>TRBD2|TRBJ2-1|TRBV5-1|NA
TGCGCCAGCAGCTTGGGACTAGCGGGAGTACCTTACAATGAGCAGTTCTTC
CASSLGLAGVPYNEQFF
>NA|TRBJ1-2|TRBV28|NA
TGTGCCAGCAGGGTACATTCCCAATATTCTGGCTACACCTTC
CASRVHSQYSGYTF
>NA|TRBJ1-6|TRBV3-1/TRBV3-2|NA
TGTGCCAGCAGCCTTAGAAGTTATGCGAATTCACCCCTCCACTTT
CASSLRSYANSPLHF
>NA|TRBJ1-6|TRBV5-5|NA
TGTGCCAGCAGCAAAACAGGGAGCTCCTATAATTCACCCCTCCACTTT
CASSKTGSSYNSPLHF
>TRBD2|TRBJ2-5|TRBV12-5|NA
TGTGCTAGTGGGGTGGGAGGGATAGAGACCCAGTACTTC
CASGVGGIETQYF
>NA|TRBJ2-7|TRBV6-6|NA
TGTGCCAGCATCCAGACAGGCTCCTACGAGCAGTACTTC
CASIQTGSYEQYF
>TRBD2|TRBJ2-5|TRBV29-1|NA
TGCAGCGTTGAAATAGCGGGTACTGAGACCCAGTACTTC
CSVEIAGTETQYF
>TRBD2|TRBJ2-2|TRBV7-3|NA
TGTGCCAGCAGCCCCTTAGCGGGAGGGCCCGACACCGGGGAGCTGTTTTTT
CASSPLAGGPDTGELFF
>NA|TRBJ1-2|TRBV7-8|NA
TGTGCCAGCAGCCGACCAGGGTTAGGGGGCTACACCTTC
CASSRPGLGGYTF
>NA|TRBJ2-7|TRBV11-1|NA
TGTGCCAGCAGCCCCGCCGGCTACGAGCAGTACTTC
CASSPAGYEQYF
>NA|TRBJ1-4|TRBV19|NA
TGTGCCAGTAGTGGATCGACAGGTTTTCGTGAAAAACTGTTTTTT
CASSGSTGFREKLFF
>TRBD1|TRBJ2-2|TRBV6-5|NA
TGTGCCAGCAGTCAGCGGACAGGGGGCACCGGGGAGCTGTTTTTT
CASSQRTGGTGELFF
>TRBD1|TRBJ1-4|TRBV5-1|NA
TGCGCCAGCAGCTCGGGACAGGGTGTGGAAAAACTGTTTTTT
CASSSGQGVEKLFF
>TRBD2|TRBJ2-3|TRBV4-2|NA
TGTGCCAGCAGCCAAGATTGGGGGGGGCTAGCGGGAAGGGCAGATACGCAGTATTTT
CASSQDWGGLAGRADTQYF
>TRBD2|TRBJ2-3|TRBV15|NA
TGTGCCACCAGCAGGGAACTAGCGGGAGCAGCAGATACGCAGTATTTT
CATSRELAGAADTQYF
>NA|TRBJ1-5|TRBV14|NA
TGTGCCAGCAGCCTCTCACCCGGTCGGCCCCAGCATTTT
CASSLSPGRPQHF
>TRBD1|TRBJ2-2|TRBV5-4|NA
TGTGCCAGCAGCCCAGGACACAGGGGAGACACCGGGGAGCTGTTTTTT
CASSPGHRGDTGELFF